This section outlines one TCR beta chain sequence together with its context. This entry belongs to a study of blood T cell repertoires in COVID-19. Across the study: Acute and convalescent COVID-19 samples came from the United States, Italy and Spain. The analysed material was cDNA or gDNA that came from T cells, B-cell-depleted T cells, or PBMCs.

Study processing details: From reference gene primer amplification, estimates of nucleated cell counts were derived. TCRdb keeps only in-frame clones here, not all; method: immunoSEQ multiplex PCR. V and J calls and clone size are given by that table; D and trimming were obtained from the DNA. The sample gives about 190,000 clones, around 90% of which show up once; 0.55% to 0.8% is in the top ten. The CDR3 totals 14 residues. Germline V gene sequence: CDR1 MNHEY, CDR2 SMNVEV (reference sequence). Trimming pared 6 bases from V and 0 bases from J, leaving 9 bases between. The TCR comes from a man aged 50 to 59 with acute or convalescent COVID-19. Sequenced: peripheral blood. This chain links TRBV27 with TRBJ1-5; D is ambiguous. This CDR3 is CASSLFNSNQPQHF. For the CDR3, the DNA is TGTGCCAGCAGCCTATTCAATAGCAATCAGCCCCAGCATTTT.